This paragraph reports one T cell receptor beta chain. Its target is unknown. This sample was included in a study of T cell repertoires in cytomegalovirus infection. Looking at the study overall: It was recently identified HLA-C-restricted and well-studied HLA-B-restricted CMV epitopes that the study used. CMV infection plus the matching HLA type was flagged by public TCR beta signatures. Study-level results: CMV-specific TCR beta clonotypes restricted by HLA-C were the ones dominating the ex vivo response.

Trimming removed 4 bases from V and 3 bases from J, with 10 bases in between. Germline V CDR1 and CDR2: LNHDA, SQIVND (reference sequence). The CDR3 spans 14 residues. TCRdb processed the reads anew with MiXCR; each CDR3 protein has one entry. The sample shows around 77,000 distinct CDR3 sequences, 20% to 25% of them seen only once. The V and J genes are TRBV19 and TRBJ1-5; D unresolved. This sample comprised CD8+ T cells from cultured PBMCs, obtained from culture after CMV antigen stimulation. The sequence came from a human donor in good health (CMV status not recorded). Some clones in this sample may be carry-over from other donors' samples. CDR3: CASSTYSFNQPQHF. The CDR3 region has the DNA TGTGCCAGTAGTACCTACAGCTTCAATCAGCCCCAGCATTTT.